What follows are 16 T cell receptor beta chains derived from one specimen sequenced in a study of human T cells and chemical hapten exposure (dated by TCRdb to the early 2020s). Receptor amplification or capture employed RACE. The data were produced on a NextSeq 500. Using fastp at Q25 and MiXCR, TCRdb reprocessed the public reads and kept productive beta chains. Entries that share a CDR3 protein sequence are merged under the most common genes and DNA. Recorded for this sample are some 98,000 distinct CDR3 sequences; under 14% of them occurred a single time. Of the sample, under 3.5% falls within the top ten clones. The time point label on this specimen signifies: pre-sensitization, week 0. The treatment or condition label for this specimen denotes: therapeutic diphenylcyclopropenone sensitization with weekly scalp DPC. The input for sequencing was whole blood, taken in connection with sensitization to the hapten diphenylcyclopropenone (DPC). These receptors all stem from a woman in her fifties or sixties with alopecia areata. Some clones in this sample may be carry-over from other donors' samples.

This clonotype turned up a few times. This chain connects TRBV5-4 to TRBJ2-7; 8 bases match TRBD1. V lost 4 bases, J lost 3 bases, and 6 bases stayed unmatched. This CDR3 is built from 14 residues. In germline, CDR1 is SGHNT, CDR2 YYREEE (reference sequence). CDR3 DNA: TGTGCCAGCAGCAAAGACAGGGGCGGCTACGAGCAGTACTTC. Translated: CASSKDRGGYEQYF.

The chain carries TRBV19 and TRBJ2-3, with D unresolved. V lost 6 bases and J lost 1, with 8 bases in between. The V gene's germline CDR1 is LNHDA and CDR2 SQIVND (reference sequence). CDR3 size: 13 residues. The CDR3 loop reads CASRPAGTDTQYF. DNA of the CDR3: TGTGCCAGTAGGCCCGCTGGCACAGATACGCAGTATTTT.

This clonotype was counted a few times. The chain couples TRBV29-1 to TRBJ2-7; a possible D gene is TRBD1 (6 bases). Germline values: CDR1 SQVTM, CDR2 ANQGSEA. Deletions cut 8 bases from V and 3 bases from J, with 11 bases between. The CDR3 has 11 residues. For the CDR3, the DNA is TGCAGCATGGGGACAATCTACGAGCAGTACTTC. This translates into CSMGTIYEQYF.

The rearrangement uses TRBV6-6 and TRBJ2-3, with D perhaps assigned TRBD1 or TRBD2 (5 bases each). This CDR3 spans 15 amino acids. Germline CDR1 and CDR2: MNHNY and SVGAGI (reference sequence). The V gene lost 4 bases and the J gene lost 6 bases, with 17 bases spanning the gap. The CDR3 DNA reads TGTGCCAGCAGTTTCCGGGACCCACGCTCGGATACGCAGTATTTT. It codes for CASSFRDPRSDTQYF.

There are a few counts of this clonotype. This rearrangement joins TRBV5-5 to TRBJ1-1; the match to TRBD1 covers 7 bases. With V trimmed by 7 bases and J by 0 bases, 12 bases remained unmatched. This CDR3 has 16 amino acids. Looked up from germline, CDR1 is SGHKS and CDR2 is YYEKEE (reference sequence). The CDR3 region has the DNA TGTGCCAGCGTTTACCGGGACAGCCCGATGAACACTGAAGCTTTCTTT. It is translated as CASVYRDSPMNTEAFF.

This clonotype was counted at least ten times. The rearrangement links TRBV27 to TRBJ2-7; TRBD1 agrees at 10 bases. CDR3 size: 14 residues. Germline CDR1 reads MNHEY; CDR2 reads SMNVEV (reference sequence). Trimming cost V 3 bases and J 6 bases; bases outside gene matches: 5. DNA of the CDR3: TGTGCCAGCAGTTTCGGGACAGGGGCGGGCGAGCAGTACTTC. Translated, it gives CASSFGTGAGEQYF.

Written as DNA, the CDR3 is TGTGCCACCAGAGGGGCGGGCTTGAACAATGAGCAGTTCTTC. It codes for CATRGAGLNNEQFF. The chain is built from TRBV10-3 and TRBJ2-1; D possibly matches TRBD1 or TRBD2 (5 bases each). V was shortened by 10 bases and J by 5 bases, with 18 bases between the two germline ends. The CDR3 is made up of 14 amino acids. The germline CDR1 and CDR2 sequences are ENHRY and SYGVKD.

This clonotype was seen ten or more times. The chain combines TRBV20-1 with TRBJ1-2, with TRBD1 as a possible D gene (5 bases). Trimming removed 3 bases at V and 8 bases at J, with 10 bases between. The CDR3 length is 11 residues. Per germline, CDR1 DFQATT and CDR2 SNEGSKA (reference sequence). For the CDR3, the DNA is TGCAGTGCTAGCGGCAGGACAGGCTACACCTTC. Protein sequence: CSASGRTGYTF.

This clonotype was detected ten times or more. This rearrangement joins TRBV29-1 to TRBJ1-1; 7 nucleotides agree with TRBD1. Germline V gene data show CDR1 as SQVTM and CDR2 as ANQGSEA. V was clipped by 6 bases and J by 1 base; unmatched bases: 5. CDR3 length equals 13 residues. The CDR3 DNA sequence: TGCAGCGTACGGGGACAGCAGAACACTGAAGCTTTCTTT. It codes for CSVRGQQNTEAFF.

This clonotype came up a few times. CDR3 nucleotide sequence: TGCGCCAGCAGCTTGCGGTTGACAGGAACTAACTATGGCTACACCTTC. Protein: CASSLRLTGTNYGYTF. The rearrangement uses TRBV5-1 and TRBJ1-2; D is perhaps TRBD1 (6 bases). The CDR3 totals 16 residues. The germline V gene has CDR1 SGHRS and CDR2 YFSETQ. V lost 1 base and J lost 0, with 13 bases in between.

The V and J genes are TRBV7-2 and TRBJ2-5; D call uncertain. The CDR3 extends over 13 amino acids. Per germline, CDR1 SGHTA and CDR2 FQGNSA. Between the trimmed V and J ends, which lost 3 bases and 2 bases, there was a span of 7 bases. The CDR3 here is CASSFMSQETQYF. The CDR3 DNA follows: TGTGCCAGCAGCTTTATGAGTCAAGAGACCCAGTACTTC. Combining the CDR3 with reference TRBV7-2 and TRBJ2-5 gives the whole variable domain GAGVSQSPSNKVTEKGKDVELRCDPISGHTALYWYRQSLGQGLEFLIYFQGNSAPDKSGLPSDRFSAERTGGSVSTLTIQRTQQEDSAVYLCASSFMSQETQYFGPGTRLLVL.

The gene calls are TRBV7-9 and TRBJ1-1; TRBD1 aligns across 10 bases. Germline trimming cut 1 base from V and 6 bases from J; bases unmatched to any gene: 5. Germline V gene data show CDR1 as SEHNR and CDR2 as FQNEAQ (reference sequence). The CDR3 is 15 amino acids. The CDR3 bases are TGTGCCAGCAGCTTAGAGGGACAGGGGAAGGCTGAAGCTTTCTTT. It is translated as CASSLEGQGKAEAFF.

The sample holds a few counts of this clonotype. This rearrangement joins TRBV15 to TRBJ2-3; 12 nucleotides match TRBD2. The germline V gene has CDR1 LNHNV and CDR2 YYDKDF (reference sequence). Trimming cost V 4 bases and J 0 bases; bases outside gene matches: 8. The CDR3 contains 18 residues. CDR3 residues: CATSIPPGLAGSTDTQYF. In DNA form, the CDR3 reads TGTGCCACCAGCATACCGCCGGGACTAGCGGGTAGCACAGATACGCAGTATTTT.

The chain is built from TRBV29-1 and TRBJ2-5; no clear D gene. The CDR3 sequence is 13 residues long. The germline V gene encodes CDR1 SQVTM and CDR2 ANQGSEA. V was pared by 6 bases and J by 1 base, with 12 bases between. CDR3 coding DNA: TGCAGCGTCGCCGGGCAGATCCAAGAGACCCAGTACTTC. It translates to CSVAGQIQETQYF.

This chain connects TRBV5-1 to TRBJ2-2; possible D gene TRBD2, 6 bases. Germline V CDR1 and CDR2: SGHRS, YFSETQ. The ends were cut back, 4 bases at V and 3 bases at J, with 13 bases in the middle. The CDR3 runs to 15 residues. The CDR3 DNA reads TGCGCCAGCAGCGTCGGGACTTCTTACACCGGGGAGCTGTTTTTT. As protein: CASSVGTSYTGELFF.

This clonotype was counted many times. The CDR3 DNA reads as TGTGCCAGCAGCTCAGGGCGGGAAGAGACCCAGTACTTC. Translated, it gives CASSSGREETQYF. The genes are TRBV7-3 and TRBJ2-5, with D perhaps matching TRBD1 or TRBD2 (5 bases each). The germline V and J ends were trimmed by 4 bases and 3 bases, with 9 bases remaining between them. The CDR3 sequence is 13 residues long. The germline CDR1 and CDR2 sequences are SGHTA and FQGTGA.